This T cell receptor beta chain was retrieved from a study of T-cell reconstitution after alpha-beta-depleted transplantation in children. TCRbeta library preparation incorporated unique molecular identifiers. TCRdb re-called the PCR reads through MiXCR, storing one row per CDR3 protein. The sample records fewer than 350,000 distinct CDR3 sequences, around a tenth being singletons. Germline lookup yields CDR1 SQVTM and CDR2 ANQGSEA. This CDR3 contains 13 residues. Comment on this clonotype: Its antigen is currently unknown. Just one base apart from a much larger clone, this may be a read error.

Regarding the study as a whole: Alpha-beta T cells present about two months after transplant were reported to originate from several hundred expanded graft clones. A year post-transplant, T-cell counts and diversity derived mostly from newly produced T cells. Day-60 TCRbeta diversity that was high in some patients was derived from surviving recipient T cells and thymic progenitors.

The receptor comes from a male patient aged 2-15 years who had a stem cell transplant for chronic granulomatous disease, so the T cells may come from the graft donor. V and J are TRBV29-1 and TRBJ1-5, with 11 nucleotides matching TRBD1. Gene TRBJ2-3 matches the end of the DNA better, so the J call may be wrong. The source was peripheral blood, collected 180 days after TCRalphabeta/CD19-depleted stem cell transplant. The CDR3 DNA is TGCAGCGTCTTAGGGACAGGGGGTCAGCCCCAGTATTTT. Translated, it gives CSVLGTGGQPQYF.